The 26 T cell receptor beta chains reported below all come from one sample, sequenced in a study of blood T cells in healthy people across ages. A second PCR of roughly 7 to 11 cycles used a sample-barcoded 5' primer and a J-beta primer mix. TCRdb used MiXCR to reprocess the 5' RACE reads, holding one entry per CDR3 protein. Of some 1.5 million distinct CDR3 sequences listed, 28% are singletons. The sample comprised blood. These TCRs come from a woman aged 30 to 39 in good health.

This clonotype was found a few times. The rearrangement uses TRBV9 and TRBJ1-2; D not certain. CDR1 and CDR2 (germline): SGDLS, YYNGEE. CDR3 length: 11 residues. The ends were cut back, 4 bases at V and 7 bases at J, with 8 bases in the middle. In DNA form, the CDR3 reads TGTGCCAGCAGCTCGGTAGGTGGCTACACCTTC. Translated: CASSSVGGYTF.

Points on this clonotype: One junction end disagrees with the germline gene, perhaps due to a read error. V usage is TRBV28 and J usage is TRBJ2-7; a weak D match, TRBD2 (6 bases). The CDR3 is 13 residues long. Germline V gene data show CDR1 as MDHEN and CDR2 as SYDVKM. The CDR3 reads CTSSVTGAYEQYF. In DNA form, the CDR3 reads TGTACCAGCAGTGTGACGGGGGCCTACGAGCAGTACTTC.

The genes are TRBV20-1 and TRBJ1-2; D unclear. V was pared by 3 bases and J by 4 bases, with 12 bases between. Per the germline V gene, CDR1 is DFQATT and CDR2 is SNEGSKA (reference sequence). The CDR3 spans 13 residues. The CDR3 sequence is CSASQEEGYGYTF. The CDR3 DNA is TGCAGTGCTAGCCAGGAGGAGGGCTATGGCTACACCTTC.

This clonotype was observed once. The chain combines TRBV3-1 with TRBJ2-3; 7 bases align to TRBD1. Germline CDR1 reads LGHDT; CDR2 reads YNNKEL (reference sequence). J lost 14 bases, V lost 4 bases, and 9 bases had no gene match. The length of the CDR3 is 12 residues. CDR3 nucleotides: TGTGCCAGCAGCCTCCGACAGGGTTATGTGTATTTT. Its translation: CASSLRQGYVYF.

The chain carries TRBV30 and TRBJ1-1; D is unclear. There are 12 residues in the CDR3. Between the trimmed V and J ends, which lost 2 bases and 0 bases, there was a span of 4 bases. The germline V gene has CDR1 GTSNPN and CDR2 SVGIG (reference sequence). The CDR3 DNA reads TGTGCCTGGAGTTTGGTGAACACTGAAGCTTTCTTT. It codes for CAWSLVNTEAFF.

This clonotype was counted a few times. The gene calls are TRBV20-1 and TRBJ2-1; TRBD2 agrees at 9 bases. This CDR3 has 12 amino acids. Trimming took 7 bases from V and 9 from J; bases not matched to a gene: 7. The germline V gene has CDR1 DFQATT and CDR2 SNEGSKA (reference sequence). CDR3 sequence reads: CSVVAGAGEQFF. CDR3 coding DNA: TGCAGTGTTGTAGCGGGGGCGGGTGAGCAGTTCTTC.

The chain joins TRBV20-1 to TRBJ2-7; 8 bases are a match to TRBD2. Trimming cost V 3 bases and J 7 bases; bases outside gene matches: 11. Germline V CDR1 and CDR2: DFQATT, SNEGSKA (reference sequence). CDR3 size: 14 residues. The CDR3 here is CSASEREWANEQYF. Written as DNA, the CDR3 is TGCAGTGCTAGCGAGCGGGAGTGGGCCAATGAGCAGTACTTC.

The chain combines TRBV7-9 with TRBJ2-1; D gene unclear. The CDR3 sequence is 14 residues long. V was pared by 4 bases and J by 7 bases, with 14 bases between. Germline V lookup: CDR1 SEHNR, CDR2 FQNEAQ (reference sequence). CDR3 in amino acids: CASSSVDLFNEQFF. The CDR3 bases are TGTGCCAGCAGCTCGGTCGACTTATTTAATGAGCAGTTCTTC. Full variable domain (rest looked up from reference TRBV7-9 and TRBJ2-1): DTGVSQNPRHKITKRGQNVTFRCDPISEHNRLYWYRQTLGQGPEFLTYFQNEAQLEKSRLLSDRFSAERPKGSFSTLEIQRTEQGDSAMYLCASSSVDLFNEQFFGPGTRLTVL.

A few counts support this clonotype. The chain links TRBV9 to TRBJ2-3, with 12 bases that match TRBD2. The CDR3 loop spans 18 amino acids. With V trimmed by 4 bases and J by 4 bases, 13 bases remained unmatched. Germline V gene sequence: CDR1 SGDLS, CDR2 YYNGEE. The CDR3 nucleotides are TGTGCCAGCAGCCCCCGGCCCTCTAGCGGGAGGGACTCAGATACGCAGTATTTT. Amino acids: CASSPRPSSGRDSDTQYF.

This clonotype has a count of ten or more. The chain uses TRBV6-2 or TRBV6-3 and TRBJ2-7; either TRBD1 or TRBD2 may supply D (5 bases each). Germline CDR1 MNHEY, CDR2 SVGEGT. The V end was cut by 7 bases, the J end by 7 bases, with 14 bases between. The CDR3 length is 12 residues. CDR3 sequence (DNA): TGTGCCAGCACCGGGACCCTCCGGGAGCAGTACTTC. Amino acid sequence: CASTGTLREQYF.

In regard to this clonotype: A junction end diverges from the germline sequence, so it may reflect a read error. The gene calls are TRBV2 and TRBJ2-2; tentatively, D is TRBD1 (6 bases). Germline V CDR1 and CDR2: SNHLY, FYNNEI. CDR3 length: 17 amino acids. CDR3 bases: TGTGCCAGCAGGAAGCCCTCCCTGGGGGCGAACTCCGGGGAGCTGTTTTTT. Its protein is CASRKPSLGANSGELFF.

This clonotype was counted only a few times. This rearrangement joins TRBV10-2 to TRBJ1-2; the D is unclear. The V end was cut by 0 bases, the J end by 7 bases, with 12 bases between. This CDR3 region has 14 residues. CDR1 WSHSY and CDR2 SAAADI come from the germline V gene. The CDR3 sequence is CASSESQPPVGYTF. CDR3 DNA sequence: TGCGCCAGCAGTGAGTCACAGCCTCCTGTTGGCTACACCTTC.

The chain recombines TRBV20-1 with TRBJ2-7, with TRBD1 identical over 7 bases. In germline, CDR1 is DFQATT, CDR2 SNEGSKA (reference sequence). With 8 bases clipped from V and 1 base from J, the junction kept 8 bases outside the gene matches. This CDR3 is built from 13 residues. CDR3 DNA: TGCAGTCCCCGGGACAGCTTTTCCTACGAGCAGTACTTC. It encodes CSPRDSFSYEQYF.

Only a few counts were recorded for this clonotype. V usage is TRBV20-1 and J usage is TRBJ1-4; the D gene is possibly TRBD1 (5 bases). V dropped 3 bases and J dropped 5 bases, with 10 bases sitting between them. From germline, CDR1 is DFQATT and CDR2 SNEGSKA (reference sequence). This CDR3 has 13 residues. CDR3: CSARGRGNEKLFF. DNA of the CDR3: TGCAGTGCTAGGGGGCGGGGAAATGAAAAACTGTTTTTT.

On this clonotype: Given a much more abundant clone one base away, this may be a read error. This chain joins TRBV6-2 or TRBV6-3 and TRBJ2-4; TRBD2 matches at 8 bases. The CDR3 length is 16 residues. Unmatched junction bases numbered 12, after V lost 8 bases and J lost 3 bases. Germline values: CDR1 MNHEY, CDR2 SVGEGT. The CDR3 is CASGDLAGIVKNIQYF. CDR3 nucleotide sequence: TGTGCCAGCGGAGACTTAGCGGGAATTGTCAAAAACATTCAGTACTTC.

Regarding this clonotype: Given a much more abundant clone one base away, this may be a read error. J is TRBJ2-1 and V is TRBV7-2; D call uncertain. The CDR3 loop spans 14 amino acids. From germline, CDR1 is SGHTA and CDR2 FQGNSA. The CDR3 protein is CASSLVVSGNEHFF. The CDR3 DNA reads TGTGCCAGCAGCTTAGTAGTTTCTGGCAATGAGCACTTCTTC.

At least ten counts were recorded for this clonotype. The chain has TRBV9 and TRBJ2-7; D tentatively fits TRBD1 or TRBD2 (5 bases each). The ends were cut back, 4 bases at V and 2 bases at J, with 13 bases in the middle. This CDR3 spans 14 amino acids. Germline V CDR1 and CDR2: SGDLS, YYNGEE. The CDR3 here is CASSPSGTTYEQYF. In nucleotides, the CDR3 is TGTGCCAGCAGCCCTTCAGGGACCACCTACGAGCAGTACTTC.

This clonotype was picked up many times. The V gene is TRBV7-2, the J gene TRBJ1-2, with D perhaps TRBD1 (5 bases). With 5 bases removed from V and 1 base from J, the gap between germline ends came to 14 bases. Germline values: CDR1 SGHTA, CDR2 FQGNSA. The CDR3 is 15 residues long. This chain's CDR3 is CASSQGPTINYGYTF. The DNA of the CDR3 is TGTGCCAGCAGCCAGGGACCCACCATTAACTATGGCTACACCTTC.

As concerns this clonotype: A single base separates this from a much larger clone, so it may be a read error. The chain combines TRBV7-9 with TRBJ2-5, with D possibly being TRBD1 or TRBD2 (5 bases each). The end of the DNA aligns better with TRBJ2-7, so the J call may be wrong. Germline lookup yields CDR1 SEHNR and CDR2 FQNEAQ (reference sequence). This CDR3 is built from 13 residues. The CDR3 DNA sequence: TGTGCCAGCGGCGACCGGGGCCGCAACGAGCAGTACTTC. Its translation is CASGDRGRNEQYF.

The chain links TRBV15 to TRBJ1-6, with D maybe TRBD1 (5 bases). From germline, CDR1 is LNHNV and CDR2 YYDKDF (reference sequence). V lost 11 bases and J lost 8, with 19 bases in between. The CDR3 is 14 amino acids. The CDR3 loop is CAAEPSGGYSPLHF. In DNA form, the CDR3 reads TGTGCCGCCGAACCCAGTGGGGGATATTCACCCCTCCACTTT.

In this sample, this clonotype turned up a few times. The chain recombines TRBV5-6 with TRBJ2-5; TRBD1 agrees at 9 bases. The V gene's germline CDR1 is SGHDT and CDR2 YYEEEE. The junction had 7 bases not matched to a gene; V was cut back by 4 bases and J by 3 bases. The CDR3 sequence is 15 residues long. CDR3 amino acids: CASSRPGTGKETQYF. The DNA of the CDR3 is TGTGCCAGCAGCAGACCCGGGACAGGGAAAGAGACCCAGTACTTC.

This rearrangement joins TRBV28 to TRBJ2-4, with 8 positions matching TRBD1. The V gene end was trimmed by 6 bases and the J gene end by 0 bases; junction bases not matched to a gene: 10. CDR3 length: 17 amino acids. Germline V gives CDR1 MDHEN, CDR2 SYDVKM. The CDR3 here is CASSGDRPLLAKNIQYF. In DNA form, the CDR3 reads TGTGCCAGCAGCGGGGACAGGCCCCTTCTAGCCAAAAACATTCAGTACTTC.

This clonotype was picked up one time. V gene TRBV6-2 or TRBV6-3 combines with J gene TRBJ2-7; D might be TRBD1 (6 bases). V was trimmed by 2 bases and J by 2 bases, leaving 16 bases between them. Germline V lookup: CDR1 MNHEY, CDR2 SVGEGT. The CDR3 spans 16 residues. The CDR3 nucleotides are TGTGCCAGCAGTTACCCGATCAACAGGGAAACCTACGAGCAGTACTTC. Its translation: CASSYPINRETYEQYF.

Written as DNA, the CDR3 is TGCAGTGCTACCCTCAGTGGAGCGGGAGGGCTTGAGCAGTTCTTC. Its protein is CSATLSGAGGLEQFF. The rearrangement joins TRBV20-1 to TRBJ2-1, with TRBD2 identical over 10 bases. The CDR3 has 15 residues. Germline V gives CDR1 DFQATT, CDR2 SNEGSKA (reference sequence). V dropped 4 bases and J dropped 9; count of bases not matched to a gene: 12.

This clonotype has more than one count but fewer than ten. The V call is TRBV2, the J call TRBJ2-4; D may be TRBD1 (6 bases). Gene TRBJ2-7 matches the end of the DNA better, so the J call may be wrong. Germline CDR1 is SNHLY and CDR2 is FYNNEI. This CDR3 is built from 15 residues. DNA for the CDR3: TGTGCCAGCAGTGAAAGATTGGGGGCTCAGTACGAGCAGTACTTC. It translates to CASSERLGAQYEQYF.

This rearrangement joins TRBV7-2 to TRBJ2-1, with 10 bases identical to TRBD2. Germline V gene data show CDR1 as SGHTA and CDR2 as FQGNSA. The length of the CDR3 is 13 residues. With V trimmed by 7 bases and J by 6 bases, 3 bases remained unmatched. Here the CDR3 DNA reads TGTGCCAGCACTAGCGGGAGTGGCAATGAGCAGTTCTTC. As protein: CASTSGSGNEQFF.